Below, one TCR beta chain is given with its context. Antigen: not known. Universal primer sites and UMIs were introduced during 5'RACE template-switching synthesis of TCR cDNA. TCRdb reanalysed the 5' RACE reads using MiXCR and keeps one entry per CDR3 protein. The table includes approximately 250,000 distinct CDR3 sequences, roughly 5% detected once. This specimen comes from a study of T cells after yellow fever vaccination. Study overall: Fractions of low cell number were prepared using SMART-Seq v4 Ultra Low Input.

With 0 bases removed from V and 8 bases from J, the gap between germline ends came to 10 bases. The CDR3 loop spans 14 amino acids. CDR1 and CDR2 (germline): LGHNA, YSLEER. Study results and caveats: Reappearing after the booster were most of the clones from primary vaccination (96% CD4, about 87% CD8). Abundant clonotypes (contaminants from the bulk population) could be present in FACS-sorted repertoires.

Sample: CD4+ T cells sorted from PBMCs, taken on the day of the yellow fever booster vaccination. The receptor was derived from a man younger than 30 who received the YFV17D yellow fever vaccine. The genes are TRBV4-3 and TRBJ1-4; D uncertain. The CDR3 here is CASSQEGGNEKLFF. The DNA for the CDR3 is TGCGCCAGCAGCCAAGAAGGAGGGAACGAAAAACTGTTTTTT.